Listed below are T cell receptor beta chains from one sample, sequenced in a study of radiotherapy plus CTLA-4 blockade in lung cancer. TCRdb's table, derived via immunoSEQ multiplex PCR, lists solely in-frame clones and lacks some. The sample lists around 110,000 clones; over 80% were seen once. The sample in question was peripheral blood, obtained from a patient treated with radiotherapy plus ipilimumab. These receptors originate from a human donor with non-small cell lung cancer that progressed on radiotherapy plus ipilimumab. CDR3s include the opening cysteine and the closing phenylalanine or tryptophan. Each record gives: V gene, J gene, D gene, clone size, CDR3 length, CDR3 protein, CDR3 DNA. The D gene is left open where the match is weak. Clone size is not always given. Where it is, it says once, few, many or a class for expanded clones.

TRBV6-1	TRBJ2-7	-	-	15	CASSAAGGGPYEQYF	TGTGCCAGCAGTGCGGCGGGCGGCGGGCCCTACGAGCAGTACTTC
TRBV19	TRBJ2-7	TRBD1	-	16	CASSTIGARGLYEQYF	TGTGCCAGTAGTACGATTGGTGCCAGGGGGCTTTACGAGCAGTACTTC
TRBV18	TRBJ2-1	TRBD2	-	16	CASSPRSGGSYNEQFF	TGTGCCAGCTCACCACGGTCGGGAGGATCTTACAATGAGCAGTTCTTC
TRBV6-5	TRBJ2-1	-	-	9	CASSLERFF	TGTGCCAGCAGTTTGGAGCGGTTCTTC
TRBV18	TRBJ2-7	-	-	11	CASSPDYEQYF	TGTGCCAGCTCACCCGACTACGAGCAGTACTTC
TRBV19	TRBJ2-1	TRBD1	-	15	CASSNRDRWGNEQFF	TGTGCCAGTAGTAACCGGGACAGGTGGGGCAATGAGCAGTTCTTC
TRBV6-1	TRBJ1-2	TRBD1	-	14	CASSAYRGDYGYTF	TGTGCCAGCAGTGCCTACAGGGGTGACTATGGCTACACCTTC
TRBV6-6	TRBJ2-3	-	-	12	CASSYTGDTQYF	TGTGCCAGCAGTTATACTGGAGATACGCAGTATTTT
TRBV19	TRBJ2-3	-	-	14	CASKRGPSTDTQYF	TGTGCCAGTAAACGGGGGCCTAGCACAGATACGCAGTATTTT
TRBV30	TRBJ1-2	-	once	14	CAWTLAVMDYGYTF	TGTGCCTGGACCTTAGCCGTGATGGACTATGGCTACACCTTC